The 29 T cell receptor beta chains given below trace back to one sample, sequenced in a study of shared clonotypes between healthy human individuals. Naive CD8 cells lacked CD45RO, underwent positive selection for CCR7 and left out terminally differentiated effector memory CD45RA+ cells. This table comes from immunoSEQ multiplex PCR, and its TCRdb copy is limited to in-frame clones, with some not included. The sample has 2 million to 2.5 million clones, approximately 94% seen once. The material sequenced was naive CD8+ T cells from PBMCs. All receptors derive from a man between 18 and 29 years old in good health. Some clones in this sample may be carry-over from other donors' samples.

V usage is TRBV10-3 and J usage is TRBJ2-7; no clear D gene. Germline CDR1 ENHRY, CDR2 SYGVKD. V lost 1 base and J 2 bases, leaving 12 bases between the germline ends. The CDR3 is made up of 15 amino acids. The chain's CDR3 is CAISEYSSNPYEQYF. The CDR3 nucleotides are TGTGCCATCAGTGAGTATTCCAGCAACCCCTACGAGCAGTACTTC.

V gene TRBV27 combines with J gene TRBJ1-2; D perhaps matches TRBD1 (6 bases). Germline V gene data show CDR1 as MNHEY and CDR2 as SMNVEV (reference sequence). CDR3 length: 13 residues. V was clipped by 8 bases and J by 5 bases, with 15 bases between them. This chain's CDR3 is CASAPGQYYGYTF. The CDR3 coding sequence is TGTGCCAGCGCCCCCGGACAGTATTATGGCTACACCTTC.

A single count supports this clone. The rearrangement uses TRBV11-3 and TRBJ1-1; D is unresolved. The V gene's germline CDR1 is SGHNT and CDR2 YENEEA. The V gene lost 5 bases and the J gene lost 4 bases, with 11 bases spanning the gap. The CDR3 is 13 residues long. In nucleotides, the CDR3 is TGTGCCAGCAGCATAAGGGTCGGCACTGAAGCTTTCTTT. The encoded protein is CASSIRVGTEAFF.

For the CDR3, the DNA is TGTGCCAGCAGCGGGTGGGGGTACGATCAGCCCCAGCATTTT. It is translated as CASSGWGYDQPQHF. V is TRBV14 and J is TRBJ1-5; a possible D gene is TRBD1 (5 bases). Germline CDR1 SGHDN, CDR2 FVKESK. Deletions cut 5 bases from V and 5 bases from J, with 13 bases between. The length of the CDR3 is 14 residues.

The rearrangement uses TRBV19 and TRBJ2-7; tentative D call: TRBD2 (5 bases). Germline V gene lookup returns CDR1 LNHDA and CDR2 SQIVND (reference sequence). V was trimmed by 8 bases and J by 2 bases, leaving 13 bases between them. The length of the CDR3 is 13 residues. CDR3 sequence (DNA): TGTGCCAGTCGAGACCCCGGGGCCTACGAGCAGTACTTC. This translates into CASRDPGAYEQYF.

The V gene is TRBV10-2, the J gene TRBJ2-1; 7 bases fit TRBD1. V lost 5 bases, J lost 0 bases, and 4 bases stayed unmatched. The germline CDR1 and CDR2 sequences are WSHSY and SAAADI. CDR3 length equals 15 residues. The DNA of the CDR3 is TGCGCCAGCAGTCTGGACAGGAGCTCCTACAATGAGCAGTTCTTC. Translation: CASSLDRSSYNEQFF.

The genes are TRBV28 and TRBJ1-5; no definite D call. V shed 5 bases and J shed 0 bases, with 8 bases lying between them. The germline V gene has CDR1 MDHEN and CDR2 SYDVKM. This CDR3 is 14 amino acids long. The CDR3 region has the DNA TGTGCCAGCAGTCCAGTGTTTAGCAATCAGCCCCAGCATTTT. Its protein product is CASSPVFSNQPQHF.

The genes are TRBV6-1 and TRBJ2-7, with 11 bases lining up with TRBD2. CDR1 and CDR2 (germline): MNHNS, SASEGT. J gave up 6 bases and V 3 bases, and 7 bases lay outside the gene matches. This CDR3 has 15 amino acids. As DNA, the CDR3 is TGTGCCAGCAGTGACACTAGCGGGAGCTTGGGCGAGCAGTACTTC. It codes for CASSDTSGSLGEQYF.

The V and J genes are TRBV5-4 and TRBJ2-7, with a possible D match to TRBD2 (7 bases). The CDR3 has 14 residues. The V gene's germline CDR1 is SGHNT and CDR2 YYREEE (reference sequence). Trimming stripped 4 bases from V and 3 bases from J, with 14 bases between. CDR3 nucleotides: TGTGCCAGCAGCCGAGGGGGGGTGGGCTACGAGCAGTACTTC. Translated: CASSRGGVGYEQYF.

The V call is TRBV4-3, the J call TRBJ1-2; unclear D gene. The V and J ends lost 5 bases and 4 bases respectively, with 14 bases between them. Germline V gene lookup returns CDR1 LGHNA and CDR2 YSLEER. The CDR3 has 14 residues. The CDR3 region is CASSLSRSSYGYTF. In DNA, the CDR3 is TGCGCCAGCAGCTTAAGCAGGTCCAGCTATGGCTACACCTTC.

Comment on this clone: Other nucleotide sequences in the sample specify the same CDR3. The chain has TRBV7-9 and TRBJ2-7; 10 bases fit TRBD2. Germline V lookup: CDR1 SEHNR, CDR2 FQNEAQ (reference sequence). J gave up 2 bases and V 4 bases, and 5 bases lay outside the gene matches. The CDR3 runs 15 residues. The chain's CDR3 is CASSSLAGVPYEQYF. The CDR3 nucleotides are TGTGCCAGCAGCTCTCTAGCGGGAGTCCCCTACGAGCAGTACTTC.

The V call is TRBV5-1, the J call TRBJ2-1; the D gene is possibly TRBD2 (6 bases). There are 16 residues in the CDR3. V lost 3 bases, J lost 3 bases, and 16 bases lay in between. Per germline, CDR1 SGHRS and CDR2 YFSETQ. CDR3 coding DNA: TGCGCCAGCAGCTCCACTCTTAGCGGCCTCTACAATGAGCAGTTCTTC. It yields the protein CASSSTLSGLYNEQFF.

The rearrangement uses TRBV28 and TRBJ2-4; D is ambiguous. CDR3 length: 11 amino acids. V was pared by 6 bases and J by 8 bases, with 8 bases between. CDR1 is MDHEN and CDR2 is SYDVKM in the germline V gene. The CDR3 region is CASSLSHIQYF. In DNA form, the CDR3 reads TGTGCCAGCAGCCTCAGTCACATTCAGTACTTC.

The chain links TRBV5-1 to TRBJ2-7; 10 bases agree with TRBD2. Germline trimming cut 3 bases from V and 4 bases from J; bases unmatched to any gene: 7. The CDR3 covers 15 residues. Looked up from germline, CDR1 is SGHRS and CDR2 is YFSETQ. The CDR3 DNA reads TGCGCCAGCAGCTCCGTGACTAGCGGGTTGTACGAGCAGTACTTC. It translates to CASSSVTSGLYEQYF.

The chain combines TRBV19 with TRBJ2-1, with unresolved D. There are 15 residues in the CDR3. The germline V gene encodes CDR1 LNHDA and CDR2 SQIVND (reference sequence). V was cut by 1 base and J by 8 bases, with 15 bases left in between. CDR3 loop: CASSIVATPGHEQFF. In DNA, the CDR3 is TGTGCCAGTAGTATAGTGGCTACCCCCGGGCATGAGCAGTTCTTC.

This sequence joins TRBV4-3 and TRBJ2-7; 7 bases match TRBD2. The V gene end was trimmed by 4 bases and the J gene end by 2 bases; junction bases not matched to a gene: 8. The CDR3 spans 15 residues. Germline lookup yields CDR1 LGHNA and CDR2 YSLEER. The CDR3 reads CASSLWGGEAYEQYF. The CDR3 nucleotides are TGCGCCAGCAGCCTGTGGGGGGGAGAGGCCTACGAGCAGTACTTC.

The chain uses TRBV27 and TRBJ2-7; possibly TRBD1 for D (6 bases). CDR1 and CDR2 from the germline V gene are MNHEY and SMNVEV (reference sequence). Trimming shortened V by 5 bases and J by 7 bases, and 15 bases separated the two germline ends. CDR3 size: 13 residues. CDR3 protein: CASSPGTPNEQYF. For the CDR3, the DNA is TGTGCCAGCAGTCCCGGGACACCGAATGAGCAGTACTTC.

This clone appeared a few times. The CDR3 DNA reads TGTGCCAGTATTAGCACAGGGATACATAGCAATCAGCCCCAGCATTTT. Its translation: CASISTGIHSNQPQHF. The chain recombines TRBV19 with TRBJ1-5, with a weak D call TRBD1 (6 bases). Germline-derived CDR1 and CDR2 are LNHDA and SQIVND (reference sequence). Trimming shortened V by 7 bases and J by 0 bases, and 16 bases separated the two germline ends. CDR3 length: 16 residues.

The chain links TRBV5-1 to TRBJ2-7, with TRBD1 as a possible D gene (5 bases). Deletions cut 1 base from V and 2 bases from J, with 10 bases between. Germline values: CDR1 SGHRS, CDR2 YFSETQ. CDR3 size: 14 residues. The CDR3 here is CASSLSQAAYEQYF. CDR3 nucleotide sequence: TGCGCCAGCAGCTTGTCACAGGCGGCCTACGAGCAGTACTTC. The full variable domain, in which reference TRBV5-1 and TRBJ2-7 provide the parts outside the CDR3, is KAGVTQTPRYLIKTRGQQVTLSCSPISGHRSVSWYQQTPGQGLQFLFEYFSETQRNKGNFPGRFSGRQFSNSRSEMNVSTLELGDSALYLCASSLSQAAYEQYFGPGTRLTVT.

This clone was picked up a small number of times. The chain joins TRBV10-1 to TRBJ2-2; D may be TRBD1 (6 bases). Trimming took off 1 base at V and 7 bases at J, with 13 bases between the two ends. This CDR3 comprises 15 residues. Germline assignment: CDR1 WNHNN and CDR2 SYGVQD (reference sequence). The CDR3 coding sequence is TGCGCCAGCAGTGAGTTGTGGTGCAGGGGCGGGGAGCTGTTTTTT. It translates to CASSELWCRGGELFF.

The CDR3 loop reads CASSPGGREATDTQYF. Written as DNA, the CDR3 is TGCGCCAGCAGCCCTGGGGGGCGGGAGGCTACAGATACGCAGTATTTT. This sequence joins TRBV5-1 and TRBJ2-3, with 8 bases fitting TRBD2. The length of the CDR3 is 16 residues. From germline, CDR1 is SGHRS and CDR2 YFSETQ. Trimming at V came to 4 bases and at J to 3 bases, leaving 10 bases not matched to a gene.

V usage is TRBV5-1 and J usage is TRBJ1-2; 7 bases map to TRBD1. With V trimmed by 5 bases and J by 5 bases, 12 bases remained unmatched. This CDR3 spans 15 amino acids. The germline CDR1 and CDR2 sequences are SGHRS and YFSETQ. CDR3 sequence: CASSLDRSASYGYTF. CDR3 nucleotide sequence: TGCGCCAGCAGTCTGGACAGGTCGGCCTCATATGGCTACACCTTC.

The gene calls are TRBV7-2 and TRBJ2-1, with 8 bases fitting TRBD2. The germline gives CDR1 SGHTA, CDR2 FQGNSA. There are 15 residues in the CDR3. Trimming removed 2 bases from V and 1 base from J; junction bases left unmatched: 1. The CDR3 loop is CASSLSSGSYNEQFF. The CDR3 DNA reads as TGTGCCAGCAGCTTATCTAGCGGGTCCTACAATGAGCAGTTCTTC.

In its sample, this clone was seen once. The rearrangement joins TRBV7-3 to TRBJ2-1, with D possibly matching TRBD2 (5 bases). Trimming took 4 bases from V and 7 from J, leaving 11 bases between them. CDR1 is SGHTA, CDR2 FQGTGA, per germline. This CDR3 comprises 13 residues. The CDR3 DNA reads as TGTGCCAGCAGCTCCTTGGAGGCGAATGAGCAGTTCTTC. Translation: CASSSLEANEQFF. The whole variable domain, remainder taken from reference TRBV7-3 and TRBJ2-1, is GAGVSQTPSNKVTEKGKYVELRCDPISGHTALYWYRQSLGQGPEFLIYFQGTGAADDSGLPNDRFFAVRPEGSVSTLKIQRTERGDSAVYLCASSSLEANEQFFGPGTRLTVL.

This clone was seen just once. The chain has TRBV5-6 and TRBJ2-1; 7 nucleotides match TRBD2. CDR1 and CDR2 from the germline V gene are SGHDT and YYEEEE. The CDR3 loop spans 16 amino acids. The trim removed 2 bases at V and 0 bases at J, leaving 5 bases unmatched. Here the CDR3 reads CASSFGRESSYNEQFF. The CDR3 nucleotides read TGTGCCAGCAGCTTTGGGCGGGAGAGCTCCTACAATGAGCAGTTCTTC.

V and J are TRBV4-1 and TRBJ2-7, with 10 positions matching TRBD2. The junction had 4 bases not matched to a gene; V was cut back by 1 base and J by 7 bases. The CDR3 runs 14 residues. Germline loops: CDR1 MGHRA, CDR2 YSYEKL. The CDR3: CASSQASGSGEQYF. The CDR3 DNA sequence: TGCGCCAGCAGCCAAGCTAGCGGGAGTGGGGAGCAGTACTTC.

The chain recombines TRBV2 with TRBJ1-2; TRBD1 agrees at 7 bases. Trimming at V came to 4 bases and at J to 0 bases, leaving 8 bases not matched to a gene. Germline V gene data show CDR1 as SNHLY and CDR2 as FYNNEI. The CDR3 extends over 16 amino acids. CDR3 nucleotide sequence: TGTGCCAGCAGTGCCAACAGGGGCGCGGCTAACTATGGCTACACCTTC. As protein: CASSANRGAANYGYTF.

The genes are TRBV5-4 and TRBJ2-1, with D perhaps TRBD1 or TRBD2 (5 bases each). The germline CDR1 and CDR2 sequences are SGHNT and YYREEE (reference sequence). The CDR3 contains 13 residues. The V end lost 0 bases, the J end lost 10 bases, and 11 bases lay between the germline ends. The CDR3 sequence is CASSLEVRGEQFF. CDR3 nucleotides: TGTGCCAGCAGCTTGGAGGTCCGGGGCGAGCAGTTCTTC.

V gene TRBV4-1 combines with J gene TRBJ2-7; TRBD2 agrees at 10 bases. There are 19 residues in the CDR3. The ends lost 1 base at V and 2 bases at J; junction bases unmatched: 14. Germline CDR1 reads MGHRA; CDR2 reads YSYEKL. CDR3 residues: CASSQVGATYSGRTYEQYF. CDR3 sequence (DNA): TGCGCCAGCAGCCAAGTTGGGGCAACCTATAGCGGGAGGACCTACGAGCAGTACTTC.